These 22 T cell receptor beta chains share one sample of origin, sequenced in a study of cytomegalovirus exposure and HLA in healthy donors. The data were produced by immunoSEQ multiplex PCR, yet TCRdb's version contains in-frame clones alone and is incomplete. This sample has more than 250,000 clones, with 87% found just once. Sequencing used PBMCs. The receptors were gathered from a woman aged 25-40 years in good health and CMV-seropositive.

The chain couples TRBV19 to TRBJ1-1, with unresolved D. CDR1 and CDR2 from the germline V gene are LNHDA and SQIVND (reference sequence). This CDR3 comprises 11 residues. V was trimmed by 8 bases and J by 7 bases, leaving 11 bases between them. CDR3 sequence reads: CASFWGYEAFF. The CDR3 DNA reads as TGTGCCAGTTTCTGGGGATATGAAGCTTTCTTT.

The chain recombines TRBV27 with TRBJ1-3; D ambiguous. Germline CDR1 and CDR2: MNHEY and SMNVEV (reference sequence). The CDR3 is 16 residues long. V was clipped by 5 bases and J by 3 bases, with 17 bases between them. CDR3 amino acids: CASSIPLPRSGNTIYF. DNA for the CDR3: TGTGCCAGCAGTATACCCCTCCCGCGGAGTGGAAACACCATATATTTT.

V is TRBV5-1 and J is TRBJ2-3, with 8 positions matching TRBD2. The germline gives CDR1 SGHRS, CDR2 YFSETQ. V lost 7 bases and J lost 3; bases outside the gene matches: 7. This CDR3 region has 14 residues. Here the CDR3 reads CASASSGITDTQYF. For the CDR3, the DNA is TGCGCCAGCGCTAGTAGCGGGATAACAGATACGCAGTATTTT.

This clone was observed once. J is TRBJ2-7 and V is TRBV7-6; 10 nucleotides line up with TRBD1. Germline V gene sequence: CDR1 SGHVS, CDR2 FNYEAQ. The CDR3 sequence is 18 residues long. Losses at the gene ends were 1 base for V and 4 bases for J; bases not matched to a gene: 13. The CDR3 DNA follows: TGTGCCAGCAGCTTAGTCGGAGGGACAGGGGTGGCTCTGTACGAGCAGTACTTC. Protein: CASSLVGGTGVALYEQYF.

The chain has TRBV7-2 and TRBJ2-7; 9 bases match TRBD1. The last part of the DNA fits TRBJ2-5 better; the J call may be wrong. CDR3 length: 15 residues. CDR1 and CDR2 (germline): SGHTA, FQGNSA. The CDR3 loop reads CASSFIWDREETQYF. In nucleotides, the CDR3 is TGTGCCAGCAGCTTCATCTGGGACAGGGAGGAGACCCAGTACTTC.

The chain uses TRBV19 and TRBJ2-2; D perhaps matches TRBD1 (6 bases). The germline V and J ends were trimmed by 9 bases and 1 base, with 15 bases remaining between them. This CDR3 region has 15 residues. Looked up from germline, CDR1 is LNHDA and CDR2 is SQIVND (reference sequence). CDR3 nucleotides: TGTGCCAGCTTCGACAGGACCTTGAACACCGGGGAGCTGTTTTTT. It specifies CASFDRTLNTGELFF.

The CDR3 spells CASNEDPTENYGYTF. CDR3 nucleotide sequence: TGTGCCAGCAACGAAGACCCGACGGAAAACTATGGCTACACCTTC. The rearrangement uses TRBV6-1 and TRBJ1-2; D gene unclear. Germline V gene sequence: CDR1 MNHNS, CDR2 SASEGT. V lost 7 bases and J lost 2, with 17 bases in between. This CDR3 is 15 amino acids long.

CDR3 residues: CASSLDPDREQYF. CDR3 DNA sequence: TGTGCCAGCAGCTTAGACCCGGACAGAGAGCAGTACTTC. The gene calls are TRBV11-2 and TRBJ2-7; a weak D match, TRBD1 (6 bases). Between the trimmed V and J ends, which lost 0 bases and 7 bases, there was a span of 10 bases. The CDR3 spans 13 residues. From germline, CDR1 is SGHAT and CDR2 FQNNGV.

Note on this clone: Different DNA sequences within this sample yield the same CDR3. The chain employs TRBV7-9 and TRBJ1-1; D is unresolved. The CDR3 is made up of 13 amino acids. V lost 1 base and J 3 bases, leaving 6 bases between the germline ends. Germline V gene lookup returns CDR1 SEHNR and CDR2 FQNEAQ (reference sequence). The CDR3 here is CASSLVLDTEAFF. The DNA of the CDR3 is TGTGCCAGCAGCTTAGTTCTGGACACTGAAGCTTTCTTT.

V usage is TRBV7-2 and J usage is TRBJ2-5, with 7 positions matching TRBD2. Trimming removed 3 bases from V and 4 bases from J; junction bases left unmatched: 8. The CDR3 is 15 amino acids. CDR1 and CDR2 (germline): SGHTA, FQGNSA. CDR3 coding DNA: TGTGCCAGCAGCTTCCTTCCGGGAGGACGAGAGACCCAGTACTTC. This sequence encodes CASSFLPGGRETQYF.

The chain recombines TRBV28 with TRBJ1-5; D is unresolved. The CDR3 consists of 16 residues. CDR1 and CDR2 from the germline V gene are MDHEN and SYDVKM. Trimming took 7 bases from V and 0 from J, leaving 16 bases between them. As DNA, the CDR3 is TGTGCCAGCAAAGAGGCTACAGATTATAGCAATCAGCCCCAGCATTTT. Translated, it gives CASKEATDYSNQPQHF.

The chain recombines TRBV7-2 with TRBJ2-1; 10 bases line up with TRBD2. Germline V CDR1 and CDR2: SGHTA, FQGNSA. V lost 5 bases, J lost 2 bases, and 3 bases stayed unmatched. This CDR3 spans 15 amino acids. The CDR3 reads CASSRTSGAYNEQFF. In nucleotides, the CDR3 is TGTGCCAGCAGCCGTACTAGCGGGGCCTACAATGAGCAGTTCTTC. Using reference TRBV7-2 and TRBJ2-1 for the parts outside the CDR3, the full variable domain is GAGVSQSPSNKVTEKGKDVELRCDPISGHTALYWYRQSLGQGLEFLIYFQGNSAPDKSGLPSDRFSAERTGGSVSTLTIQRTQQEDSAVYLCASSRTSGAYNEQFFGPGTRLTVL.

The rearrangement uses TRBV10-3 and TRBJ2-5, with 8 bases matching TRBD1. From germline, CDR1 is ENHRY and CDR2 SYGVKD. CDR3 length: 15 residues. V was pared by 4 bases and J by 5 bases, with 9 bases of the junction left unmatched. DNA of the CDR3: TGTGCCATCAGTGTTAGACAGGGGAGATTGGAGACCCAGTACTTC. Translation: CAISVRQGRLETQYF.

This clone was recorded once. V gene TRBV27 combines with J gene TRBJ1-2, with 10 bases lining up with TRBD1. CDR1 and CDR2 (germline): MNHEY, SMNVEV (reference sequence). Losses at the gene ends were 5 bases for V and 4 bases for J; bases not matched to a gene: 7. This CDR3 has 15 amino acids. CDR3 in DNA: TGTGCCAGCAGTGGCCTGGGGACAGGGGCCTATGGCTACACCTTC. It specifies CASSGLGTGAYGYTF.

This clone was picked up one time. The chain recombines TRBV5-1 with TRBJ2-3, with 9 bases identical to TRBD2. The V segment lost 5 bases and the J segment 5 bases; nucleotides outside the gene matches: 12. The germline V gene has CDR1 SGHRS and CDR2 YFSETQ. The CDR3 runs 16 residues. The CDR3 DNA is TGCGCCAGCAGGAAGACTAGCGGCAGGGCGGGAGATACGCAGTATTTT. Translating it yields CASRKTSGRAGDTQYF.

V is TRBV6-6 and J is TRBJ2-5, with 9 bases that match TRBD1. This CDR3 region has 13 residues. Germline V gene sequence: CDR1 MNHNY, CDR2 SVGAGI (reference sequence). With 6 bases clipped from V and 9 bases from J, the junction kept 8 bases outside the gene matches. The CDR3 is CASSTRDRDAQYF. DNA of the CDR3: TGTGCCAGCAGCACCCGGGACAGGGATGCCCAGTACTTC.

The chain recombines TRBV18 with TRBJ1-2; D remains unclear. V lost 2 bases to trimming and J lost 4 bases, with 20 bases between them. Germline-derived CDR1 and CDR2 are KGHSH and LQKENI. This CDR3 contains 17 residues. The CDR3 DNA is TGTGCCAGCTCACCAGACACACCACGGGCGGGATCCTATGGCTACACCTTC. This translates into CASSPDTPRAGSYGYTF.

The chain is built from TRBV2 and TRBJ1-5; D may be TRBD1 (6 bases). The CDR3 spans 15 residues. The V gene's germline CDR1 is SNHLY and CDR2 FYNNEI. V shed 7 bases and J shed 4 bases, with 17 bases lying between them. CDR3 sequence (DNA): TGTGCCAGCAACCTAGGGGGAGTTCGGAATCAGCCCCAGCATTTT. Its protein product is CASNLGGVRNQPQHF.

This chain connects TRBV27 to TRBJ2-2; D unresolved. Trimming took 5 bases from V and 2 from J, leaving 9 bases between them. Looked up from germline, CDR1 is MNHEY and CDR2 is SMNVEV (reference sequence). This CDR3 comprises 14 residues. The CDR3 sequence: CASSPRRNTGELFF. For the CDR3, the DNA is TGTGCCAGCAGTCCGAGACGTAACACCGGGGAGCTGTTTTTT.

The V gene is TRBV2, the J gene TRBJ2-7; D is unclear. CDR3 length: 17 residues. The germline gives CDR1 SNHLY, CDR2 FYNNEI. Trimming removed 2 bases from V and 2 bases from J, with 19 bases in between. The CDR3 nucleotides read TGTGCCAGCAGTGAATTTCTTGGACCCCCATCCGCCTACGAGCAGTACTTC. It is translated as CASSEFLGPPSAYEQYF.

The V gene is TRBV9, the J gene TRBJ1-1; D perhaps matches TRBD1 (5 bases). Germline CDR1 and CDR2: SGDLS and YYNGEE. Trimming took 4 bases from V and 5 from J, leaving 15 bases between them. The CDR3 is made up of 14 amino acids. The CDR3 DNA is TGTGCCAGCAGCATTGGTCGGGGGGGTACTGAAGCTTTCTTT. It specifies CASSIGRGGTEAFF.

This chain connects TRBV5-4 to TRBJ1-1; tentatively, D is TRBD1 (5 bases). Germline V lookup: CDR1 SGHNT, CDR2 YYREEE (reference sequence). Trimming cost V 0 bases and J 3 bases, with 12 bases left between them. The CDR3 runs 15 residues. This chain's CDR3 is CASSLERTRDTEAFF. DNA of the CDR3: TGTGCCAGCAGCTTGGAGCGGACCAGGGACACTGAAGCTTTCTTT. The entire variable domain, with the rest obtained from reference TRBV5-4 and TRBJ1-1, is as follows: ETGVTQSPTHLIKTRGQQVTLRCSSQSGHNTVSWYQQALGQGPQFIFQYYREEENGRGNFPPRFSGLQFPNYSSELNVNALELDDSALYLCASSLERTRDTEAFFGQGTRLTVV.